Listed here are 4 T cell receptor beta chains from one sample, sequenced in a study of cytomegalovirus exposure and HLA in healthy donors. PCR used 60 Vbeta primers and 13 Jbeta primers. This table comes from immunoSEQ multiplex PCR, and its TCRdb copy is limited to in-frame clones, with some not included. The table includes 150,000 to 200,000 clones, 80% to 90% detected once. The sample consisted of PBMCs. All receptors come from a man between 18 and 35 years old in good health and CMV-seronegative.

The CDR3 loop reads CASSFTQGDQPQHF. In DNA form, the CDR3 reads TGTGCCAGCAGCTTCACCCAGGGCGATCAGCCCCAGCATTTT. V gene TRBV5-5 combines with J gene TRBJ1-5; weak D call: TRBD1 (5 bases). Trimming removed 2 bases at V and 5 bases at J, with 11 bases between. The CDR3 loop spans 14 amino acids. Germline CDR1 SGHKS, CDR2 YYEKEE (reference sequence).

This clone was detected only a few times. The V gene is TRBV29-1, the J gene TRBJ1-1, with 11 bases matching TRBD1. The CDR3 length is 14 residues. The J segment lost 4 bases and the V segment lost 3 bases, leaving 4 bases of the junction unmatched. The V gene's germline CDR1 is SQVTM and CDR2 ANQGSEA. CDR3 sequence (DNA): TGCAGCGTTGACGGACAGGGGGCGGCCACTGAAGCTTTCTTT. Translation gives CSVDGQGAATEAFF.

The chain joins TRBV20-1 to TRBJ1-1; D is unresolved. The CDR3 is 10 residues long. Germline CDR1 reads DFQATT; CDR2 reads SNEGSKA (reference sequence). V shed 6 bases and J shed 5 bases, with 7 bases lying between them. CDR3 in amino acids: CSARRTEAFF. The CDR3 coding sequence is TGCAGTGCCAGGAGGACTGAAGCTTTCTTT.

This clone has only one observation. The V gene is TRBV9, the J gene TRBJ2-3; 14 nucleotides line up with TRBD2. Trimming removed 4 bases from V and 0 bases from J; junction bases left unmatched: 4. Germline CDR1 SGDLS, CDR2 YYNGEE. The CDR3 totals 17 residues. The DNA for the CDR3 is TGTGCCAGCAGCTGGACTAGCGGGGGGACTAGCACAGATACGCAGTATTTT. Its protein product is CASSWTSGGTSTDTQYF.